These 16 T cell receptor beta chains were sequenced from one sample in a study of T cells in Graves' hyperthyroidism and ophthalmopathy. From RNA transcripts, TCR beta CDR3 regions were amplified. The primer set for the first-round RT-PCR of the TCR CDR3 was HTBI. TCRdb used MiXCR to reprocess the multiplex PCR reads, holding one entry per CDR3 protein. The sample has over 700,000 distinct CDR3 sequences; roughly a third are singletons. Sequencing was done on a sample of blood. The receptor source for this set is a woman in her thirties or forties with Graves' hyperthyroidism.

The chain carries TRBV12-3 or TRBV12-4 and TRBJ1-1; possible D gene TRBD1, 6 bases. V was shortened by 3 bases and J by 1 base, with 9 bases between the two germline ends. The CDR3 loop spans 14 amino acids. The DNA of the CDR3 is TGTGCCAGCAGTTTTAGACAGGCGAACACTGAAGCTTTCTTT. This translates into CASSFRQANTEAFF.

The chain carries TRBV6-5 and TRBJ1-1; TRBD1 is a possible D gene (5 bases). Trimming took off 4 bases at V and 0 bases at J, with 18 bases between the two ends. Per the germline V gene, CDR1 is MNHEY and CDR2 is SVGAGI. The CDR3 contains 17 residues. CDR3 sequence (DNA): TGTGCCAGCAGTTTACGGGACTCCCTGGGGTTGAACACTGAAGCTTTCTTT. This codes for CASSLRDSLGLNTEAFF.

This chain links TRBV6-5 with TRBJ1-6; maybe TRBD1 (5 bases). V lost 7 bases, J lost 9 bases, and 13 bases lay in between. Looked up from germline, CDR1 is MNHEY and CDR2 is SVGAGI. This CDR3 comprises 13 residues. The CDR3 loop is CASTQGIGSPLHF. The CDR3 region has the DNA TGTGCCAGCACCCAGGGTATAGGTTCACCCCTCCACTTT.

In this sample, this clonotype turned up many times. CDR3 DNA: TGTGCCAGTAAAGAAAACACCATATATTTT. Encoded protein: CASKENTIYF. The chain is built from TRBV19 and TRBJ1-3; no definite D call. CDR3 length: 10 residues. The V and J ends lost 7 bases and 6 bases respectively, with 4 bases between them. CDR1 is LNHDA and CDR2 is SQIVND in the germline V gene (reference sequence).

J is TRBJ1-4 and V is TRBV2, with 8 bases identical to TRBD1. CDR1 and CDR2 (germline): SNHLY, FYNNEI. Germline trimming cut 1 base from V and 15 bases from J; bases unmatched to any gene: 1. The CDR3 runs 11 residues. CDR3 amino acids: CASSEVTGVFF. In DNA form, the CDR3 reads TGTGCCAGCAGTGAAGTGACAGGGGTGTTTTTT. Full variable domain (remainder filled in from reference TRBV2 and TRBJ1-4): EPEVTQTPSHQVTQMGQEVILRCVPISNHLYFYWYRQILGQKVEFLVSFYNNEISEKSEIFDDQFSVERPDGSNFTLKIRSTKLEDSAMYFCASSEVTGVFFGSGTQLSVL.

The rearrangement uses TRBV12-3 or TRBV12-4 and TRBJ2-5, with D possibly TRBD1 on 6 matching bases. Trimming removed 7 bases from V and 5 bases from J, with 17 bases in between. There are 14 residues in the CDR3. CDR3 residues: CASNARQALETQYF. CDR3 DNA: TGTGCCAGCAATGCACGACAGGCCTTGGAGACCCAGTACTTC.

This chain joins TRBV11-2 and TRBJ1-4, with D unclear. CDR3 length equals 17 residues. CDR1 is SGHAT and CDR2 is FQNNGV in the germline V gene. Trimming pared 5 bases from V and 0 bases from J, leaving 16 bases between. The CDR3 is CASSQSEGSATNEKLFF. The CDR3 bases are TGTGCCAGCAGCCAATCAGAGGGATCGGCAACTAATGAAAAACTGTTTTTT.

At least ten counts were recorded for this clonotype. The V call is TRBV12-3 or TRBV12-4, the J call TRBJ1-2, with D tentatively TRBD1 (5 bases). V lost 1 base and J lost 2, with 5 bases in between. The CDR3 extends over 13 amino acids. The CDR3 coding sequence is TGTGCCAGCAGTTTAGGGGACAACTATGGCTACACCTTC. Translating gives CASSLGDNYGYTF.

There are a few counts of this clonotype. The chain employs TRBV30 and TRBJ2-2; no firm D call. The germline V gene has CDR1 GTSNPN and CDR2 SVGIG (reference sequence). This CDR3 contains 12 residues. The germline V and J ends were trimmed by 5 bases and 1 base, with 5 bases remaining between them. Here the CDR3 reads CAWALNTGELFF. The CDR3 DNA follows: TGTGCCTGGGCCTTGAACACCGGGGAGCTGTTTTTT.

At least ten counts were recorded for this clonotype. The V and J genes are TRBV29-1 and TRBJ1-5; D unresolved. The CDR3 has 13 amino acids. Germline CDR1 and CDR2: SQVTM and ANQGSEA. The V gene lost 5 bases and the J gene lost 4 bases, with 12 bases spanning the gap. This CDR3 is CSVLLGSNQPQHF. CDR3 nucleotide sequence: TGCAGCGTTTTGTTGGGATCTAATCAGCCCCAGCATTTT.

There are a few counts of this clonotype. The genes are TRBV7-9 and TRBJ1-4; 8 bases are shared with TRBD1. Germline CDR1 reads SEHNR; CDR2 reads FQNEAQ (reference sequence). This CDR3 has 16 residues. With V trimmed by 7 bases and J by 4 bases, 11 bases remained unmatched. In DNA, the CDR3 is TGTGCCAGCACCCCGGATCAGGGGGCGGGTAATGAAAAACTGTTTTTT. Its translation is CASTPDQGAGNEKLFF.

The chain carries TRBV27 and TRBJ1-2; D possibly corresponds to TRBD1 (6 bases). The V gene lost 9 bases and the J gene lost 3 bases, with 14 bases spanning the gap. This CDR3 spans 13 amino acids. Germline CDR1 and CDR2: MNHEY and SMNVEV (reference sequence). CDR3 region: CARAGGADYGYTF. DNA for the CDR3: TGTGCCAGGGCGGGGGGCGCTGACTATGGCTACACCTTC.

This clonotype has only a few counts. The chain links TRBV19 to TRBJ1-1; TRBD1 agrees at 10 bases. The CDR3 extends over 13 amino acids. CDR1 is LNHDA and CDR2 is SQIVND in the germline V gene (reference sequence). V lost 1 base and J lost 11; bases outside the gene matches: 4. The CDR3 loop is CASSIGPGQGAFF. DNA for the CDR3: TGTGCCAGTAGTATAGGCCCGGGACAGGGGGCTTTCTTT.

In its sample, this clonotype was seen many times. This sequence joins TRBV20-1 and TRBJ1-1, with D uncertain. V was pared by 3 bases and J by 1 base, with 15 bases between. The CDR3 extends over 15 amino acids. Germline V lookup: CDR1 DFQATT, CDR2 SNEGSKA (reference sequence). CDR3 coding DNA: TGCAGTGCTAGCAGCCGACGCAACTCGAACACTGAAGCTTTCTTT. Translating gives CSASSRRNSNTEAFF.

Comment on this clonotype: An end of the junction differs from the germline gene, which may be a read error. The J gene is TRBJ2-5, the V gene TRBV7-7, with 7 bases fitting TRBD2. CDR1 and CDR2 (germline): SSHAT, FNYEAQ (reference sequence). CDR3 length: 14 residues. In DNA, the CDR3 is TGTGCTAGCAGCTTTGGGCGGGAGACAGATACGCAGTACTTC. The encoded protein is CASSFGRETDTQYF. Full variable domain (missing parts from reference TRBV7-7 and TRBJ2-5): GAGVSQSPRYKVTKRGQDVTLRCDPISSHATLYWYQQALGQGPEFLTYFNYEAQPDKSGLPSDRFSAERPEGSISTLTIQRTEQRDSAMYRCASSFGRETDTQYFGPGTRLLVL.

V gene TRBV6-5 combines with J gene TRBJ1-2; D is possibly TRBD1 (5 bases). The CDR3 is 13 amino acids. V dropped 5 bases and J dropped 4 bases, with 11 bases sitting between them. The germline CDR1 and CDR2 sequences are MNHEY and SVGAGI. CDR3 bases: TGTGCCAGCAGTCAACAGGAGCTCTATGGCTACACCTTC. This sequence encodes CASSQQELYGYTF.